Shown below are 30 T cell receptor beta chains from a single sample sequenced in a study of regulatory T cells in long-lasting Graves disease. Time point meaning: persistent/refractory GD, antithyroid drugs over 5 years with positive TRAb. RNA isolated from PBMCs was used to make the TCR library. Assembly of TCR beta libraries relied on iRepertoire HTBI primers together with Arm-PCR of CDR3 regions. TCRdb re-called the multiplex PCR reads through MiXCR, storing one row per CDR3 protein. The sample records 300,000 or so distinct CDR3 sequences, less than 20% being singletons. This sample comprised peripheral blood mononuclear cells (PBMCs), obtained when the disease was refractory, from a patient treated with antithyroid drugs. These receptors all stem from a female donor with Graves disease.

The CDR3 DNA sequence: TGTGCCAGCAGCCCCACTAGCGGGGCTACCTACAATGAGCAGTTCTTC. Its translation: CASSPTSGATYNEQFF. The chain couples TRBV11-2 to TRBJ2-1, with 10 bases identical to TRBD2. Trimming cost V 5 bases and J 2 bases; bases outside gene matches: 6. Germline loops: CDR1 SGHAT, CDR2 FQNNGV. This CDR3 contains 16 residues.

This clonotype turned up a few times. This rearrangement joins TRBV7-9 to TRBJ1-1; D might be TRBD1 (5 bases). V was trimmed by 5 bases and J by 4 bases, leaving 17 bases between them. This CDR3 contains 15 residues. From germline, CDR1 is SEHNR and CDR2 FQNEAQ (reference sequence). As DNA, the CDR3 is TGTGCCAGCAGCGCGGACACACTGCTGGGCACTGAAGCTTTCTTT. This codes for CASSADTLLGTEAFF.

This clonotype came up many times. This chain joins TRBV12-3 or TRBV12-4 and TRBJ1-3; 8 bases line up with TRBD1. The CDR3 is 15 amino acids. J lost 2 bases, V lost 5 bases, and 5 bases had no gene match. For the CDR3, the DNA is TGTGCCAGCAGTAATCAGGGACAGGCTGGAAACACCATATATTTT. Protein product: CASSNQGQAGNTIYF.

This clonotype was recorded many times. This chain links TRBV7-8 with TRBJ2-5; 13 bases line up with TRBD2. Germline V gives CDR1 SGHVS, CDR2 FQNEAQ. This CDR3 is built from 19 residues. Trimming at V came to 1 base and at J to 2 bases, leaving 10 bases not matched to a gene. CDR3 DNA sequence: TGTGCCAGCAGCTTAGGCATCGGGGAGACTAGCGGGAGGCAAGAGACCCAGTACTTC. It codes for CASSLGIGETSGRQETQYF.

The V gene is TRBV4-1, the J gene TRBJ1-4, with 7 bases lining up with TRBD1. Germline CDR1 MGHRA, CDR2 YSYEKL. The CDR3 sequence is 15 residues long. Trimming took 3 bases from V and 4 from J; bases not matched to a gene: 5. The CDR3 bases are TGCGCCAGCAGCCATTGGGACAGTCTTAATGAAAAACTGTTTTTT. This encodes CASSHWDSLNEKLFF.

This clonotype came up once. A much larger clone lies one base from this, so it may be a read error. V is TRBV5-1 and J is TRBJ2-7; D remains unclear. Germline CDR1 is SGHRS and CDR2 is YFSETQ. CDR3 size: 13 residues. Trimming took 4 bases from V and 2 from J, leaving 10 bases between them. Here the CDR3 reads CASSVALPYEQYF. CDR3 in DNA: TGCGCCAGCAGCGTGGCCTTGCCCTACGAGCAGTACTTC.

This clonotype occurred a few times. The genes are TRBV20-1 and TRBJ1-6, with a weak D call TRBD1 (5 bases). Germline V CDR1 and CDR2: DFQATT, SNEGSKA (reference sequence). Trimming took off 5 bases at V and 4 bases at J, with 12 bases between the two ends. This CDR3 region has 14 residues. The CDR3 DNA reads TGCAGTGCTGCCGGGACGGCTTATAATTCACCCCTCCACTTT. It yields the protein CSAAGTAYNSPLHF.

The chain carries TRBV20-1 and TRBJ2-2, with 7 bases that match TRBD2. There are 16 residues in the CDR3. V lost 1 base to trimming and J lost 5 bases; unmatched junction nucleotides: 10. Germline loops: CDR1 DFQATT, CDR2 SNEGSKA (reference sequence). The DNA of the CDR3 is TGCAGTGCTAGAGTAGGCTTCGGGAGGTGGACCGGGGAGCTGTTTTTT. The encoded protein is CSARVGFGRWTGELFF.

DNA of the CDR3: TGTGCCAGCAGCGATGGGGAAGAACCCTACAATGAGCAGTTCTTC. This encodes CASSDGEEPYNEQFF. The V call is TRBV9, the J call TRBJ2-1; D not resolved. V was clipped by 3 bases and J by 2 bases, with 12 bases between them. Germline values: CDR1 SGDLS, CDR2 YYNGEE. CDR3 length: 15 residues.

The chain recombines TRBV27 with TRBJ2-7; a possible D gene is TRBD1 (6 bases). The CDR3 has 14 amino acids. Germline CDR1 reads MNHEY; CDR2 reads SMNVEV (reference sequence). V was trimmed by 2 bases and J by 5 bases, leaving 13 bases between them. In nucleotides, the CDR3 is TGTGCCAGCAGTTTAACGGAACAGGGAAACGAGCAGTACTTC. This gives the protein CASSLTEQGNEQYF.

Only one count was recorded for this clonotype. Lacking the conserved final phenylalanine or tryptophan, this CDR3 likely reflects a read error. V and J are TRBV12-3 or TRBV12-4 and TRBJ2-2; D gene unclear. Trimming took 3 bases from V and 5 from J, leaving 7 bases between them. The CDR3 is 13 residues long. The CDR3 DNA is TGTGCCAGCAGTTTGGGGAAGACCGGGGAGCTGTTTTCT. Translated: CASSLGKTGELFS.

This clonotype has a count of ten or more. CDR3 in DNA: TGTGCCAGCAGCTTAGTCCCTTCTAGCGGAGAGGGGGAGACCCAGTACTTC. Encoded protein: CASSLVPSSGEGETQYF. The chain couples TRBV7-9 to TRBJ2-5, with 7 bases fitting TRBD2. This CDR3 has 17 residues. Germline lookup yields CDR1 SEHNR and CDR2 FQNEAQ (reference sequence). The ends lost 1 base at V and 5 bases at J; junction bases unmatched: 13.

Here the CDR3 reads CASSQGAGGASDTQYF. The CDR3 DNA reads as TGTGCCAGCAGCCAAGGCGCCGGGGGGGCCTCCGATACGCAGTATTTT. The chain carries TRBV3-1 and TRBJ2-3; TRBD2 matches at 8 bases. The CDR3 extends over 16 amino acids. J gave up 6 bases and V 1 base, and 9 bases lay outside the gene matches. Germline V gene lookup returns CDR1 LGHDT and CDR2 YNNKEL (reference sequence).

This clonotype was picked up a small number of times. V and J are TRBV30 and TRBJ1-2; no clear D gene. The V and J ends lost 2 bases and 4 bases respectively, with 14 bases between them. This CDR3 is built from 14 residues. Germline CDR1 GTSNPN, CDR2 SVGIG (reference sequence). In nucleotides, the CDR3 is TGTGCCTGGAGTCCCACTGCGGCGGCCTATGGCTACACCTTC. It specifies CAWSPTAAAYGYTF.

This clonotype was observed a handful of times. J is TRBJ2-6 and V is TRBV5-5; D uncertain. The CDR3 has 15 amino acids. The germline V gene encodes CDR1 SGHKS and CDR2 YYEKEE (reference sequence). The V end was cut by 3 bases, the J end by 0 bases, with 7 bases between. CDR3 sequence reads: CASSSGASGANVLTF. The CDR3, as DNA: TGTGCCAGCAGCTCAGGTGCCTCTGGGGCCAACGTCCTGACTTTC.

The chain employs TRBV9 and TRBJ2-1; possibly TRBD1 for D (5 bases). The V end was cut by 6 bases, the J end by 5 bases, with 21 bases between. The CDR3 has 16 residues. CDR1 and CDR2 from the germline V gene are SGDLS and YYNGEE. The CDR3 region is CASKRPGAGAHNEQFF. The CDR3 nucleotides are TGTGCCAGCAAACGACCTGGGGCAGGAGCACACAATGAGCAGTTCTTC.

Turning to this clonotype: This clone may be a read error of a much larger clone one base away. This chain links TRBV20-1 with TRBJ1-5; tentative D call: TRBD1 (5 bases). V shed 1 base and J shed 0 bases, with 13 bases lying between them. The CDR3 loop spans 16 amino acids. CDR1 is DFQATT and CDR2 is SNEGSKA in the germline V gene (reference sequence). The CDR3, as DNA: TGCAGTGCTAGAGGGCGGGGGATGTATAGCAATCAGCCCCAGCATTTT. Protein sequence: CSARGRGMYSNQPQHF.

This chain links TRBV7-2 with TRBJ2-4; TRBD2 matches at 8 bases. This CDR3 comprises 16 residues. Germline CDR1 reads SGHTA; CDR2 reads FQGNSA. Trimming cost V 1 base and J 9 bases; bases outside gene matches: 11. CDR3 residues: CASSLDVRGGQGIQYF. The CDR3 DNA reads TGTGCCAGCAGCTTAGATGTTCGGGGGGGGCAGGGCATTCAGTACTTC. Looking up the rest from reference TRBV7-2 and TRBJ2-4 gives the full variable domain: GAGVSQSPSNKVTEKGKDVELRCDPISGHTALYWYRQSLGQGLEFLIYFQGNSAPDKSGLPSDRFSAERTGGSVSTLTIQRTQQEDSAVYLCASSLDVRGGQGIQYFGAGTRLSVL.

As regards this clonotype: A much larger clone differs from this one at a single base, so this may be a read error. The chain is built from TRBV6-2 or TRBV6-3 and TRBJ2-7, with D possibly being TRBD1 or TRBD2 (6 bases each). V was shortened by 8 bases and J by 0 bases, with 11 bases between the two germline ends. The CDR3 runs 13 residues. The V gene's germline CDR1 is MNHEY and CDR2 SVGEGT. The CDR3 DNA reads TGTGCCAGCCTCGGGGGCACCTCCTACGAGCAGTACTTC. It is translated as CASLGGTSYEQYF.

At least ten counts were recorded for this clonotype. V is TRBV12-3 or TRBV12-4 and J is TRBJ2-5; 11 bases are shared with TRBD1. This CDR3 is built from 16 residues. V was clipped by 5 bases and J by 2 bases; unmatched bases: 7. The chain's CDR3 is CASSIRTGGWQETQYF. In nucleotides, the CDR3 is TGTGCCAGCAGTATACGGACAGGGGGCTGGCAAGAGACCCAGTACTTC.

There are many counts of this clonotype. This sequence joins TRBV7-3 and TRBJ1-1; TRBD1 is a possible D gene (6 bases). From germline, CDR1 is SGHTA and CDR2 FQGTGA. The CDR3 is made up of 13 amino acids. V was pared by 5 bases and J by 5 bases, with 12 bases between. Written as DNA, the CDR3 is TGTGCCAGCAGCCAGGGGCGTGGGACTGAAGCTTTCTTT. Amino acids: CASSQGRGTEAFF.

This sequence joins TRBV7-9 and TRBJ1-1, with D uncertain. V lost 5 bases to trimming and J lost 0 bases, with 10 bases between them. The germline V gene has CDR1 SEHNR and CDR2 FQNEAQ (reference sequence). The CDR3 is made up of 14 amino acids. CDR3 region: CASSLRLLNTEAFF. CDR3 DNA: TGTGCCAGCAGCCTCCGGCTATTGAACACTGAAGCTTTCTTT.

The rearrangement joins TRBV11-2 to TRBJ1-2, with D perhaps matching TRBD1 (6 bases). The V gene lost 5 bases and the J gene lost 4 bases, with 23 bases spanning the gap. This CDR3 is built from 17 residues. Germline CDR1 reads SGHAT; CDR2 reads FQNNGV. The CDR3 loop reads CASSRRTDRGRVYGYTF. The CDR3 nucleotides are TGTGCCAGCAGCCGCCGGACAGACAGAGGGCGGGTCTATGGCTACACCTTC.

There are many counts of this clonotype. The chain has TRBV6-1 and TRBJ1-6; D is ambiguous. Trimming pared 3 bases from V and 4 bases from J, leaving 4 bases between. This CDR3 contains 13 residues. Germline V gene lookup returns CDR1 MNHNS and CDR2 SASEGT. The CDR3: CASSDQYNSPLHF. Here the CDR3 DNA reads TGTGCCAGCAGTGATCAGTATAATTCACCCCTCCACTTT.

A word on this clonotype: A much bigger clone sits one base away, suggesting this may be a read error. This chain joins TRBV11-2 and TRBJ1-2; a weak D match, TRBD1 (5 bases). Germline V gene sequence: CDR1 SGHAT, CDR2 FQNNGV. This CDR3 has 15 amino acids. The CDR3 sequence is CVSSLERDLFYGYTF. CDR3 in DNA: TGTGTCAGCAGCTTAGAGCGGGACCTCTTCTATGGCTACACCTTC.

Comments on this clonotype: Just one base apart from a much larger clone, this may be a read error. This chain joins TRBV7-2 and TRBJ2-7; 7 bases are shared with TRBD2. Germline V gives CDR1 SGHTA, CDR2 FQGNSA. CDR3 length: 15 amino acids. CDR3 residues: CASSFRAGGTYGQYF. The CDR3 nucleotides read TGTGCCAGCAGCTTTCGTGCCGGGGGGACCTACGGGCAGTACTTC.

Many counts were recorded for this clonotype. The chain uses TRBV7-3 and TRBJ1-1, with 9 bases aligning to TRBD1. The V segment lost 5 bases and the J segment 7 bases; nucleotides outside the gene matches: 8. The CDR3 is made up of 14 amino acids. Germline CDR1 and CDR2: SGHTA and FQGTGA. DNA for the CDR3: TGTGCCAGCAGCGTCGGGACAGGGAATTTTGAAGCTTTCTTT. Its translation: CASSVGTGNFEAFF.

This clonotype was observed many times. The chain combines TRBV20-1 with TRBJ2-7, with D tentatively TRBD1 or TRBD2 (5 bases each). V lost 4 bases to trimming and J lost 4 bases, with 11 bases between them. Germline V gene data show CDR1 as DFQATT and CDR2 as SNEGSKA (reference sequence). The CDR3 contains 12 residues. CDR3 in amino acids: CSAIRELYEQYF. In DNA, the CDR3 is TGCAGTGCTATCAGGGAGTTGTACGAGCAGTACTTC.

This clonotype showed up just a few times. The chain is built from TRBV28 and TRBJ2-7; D ambiguous. The CDR3 runs 12 residues. CDR1 MDHEN and CDR2 SYDVKM come from the germline V gene. Trimming removed 4 bases from V and 4 bases from J, with 8 bases in between. The CDR3, as DNA: TGTGCCAGCAGTTCCCGTACTTACGAGCAGTACTTC. It encodes CASSSRTYEQYF.

This clonotype has ten or more counts. The chain recombines TRBV10-3 with TRBJ2-7; TRBD1 matches 7 bases. The length of the CDR3 is 13 residues. Unmatched junction bases numbered 5, after V lost 7 bases and J lost 2 bases. Germline values: CDR1 ENHRY, CDR2 SYGVKD. CDR3 nucleotide sequence: TGTGCCATCACCGACAGGGACCCCTACGAGCAGTACTTC. It codes for CAITDRDPYEQYF.